This TCR beta chain was documented in a study of metastatic and nonmetastatic thyroid tumors. Study context: Comparative analysis of repertoires was undertaken across blood and tumor or nodule tissue obtained from malignant and benign thyroid patients.

A note on this clone: The junction shows a germline mismatch at one end, possibly a read error.

Patients were all untreated before their thyroid surgery. Per the original data handling: Building a distant-metastasis classifier for papillary thyroid cancer drew on CDR3 differences across clinicopathological groups. TCRdb re-clonotyped the PCR reads through MiXCR. These V and J calls originate from TCRdb's pipeline instead of the authors' own analysis. The sample shows 25,000 to 35,000 clones, around 30% of them seen only once. The clonotype originates from a female donor with papillary thyroid cancer or a benign thyroid nodule (not recorded which). Some clones in this sample may be carry-over from other donors' samples. The sample was blood.

The CDR3 protein is CTSSPGPGNYGQLF. CDR3 in DNA: TGCACCAGCAGCCCAGGTCCAGGCAATTATGGGCAGCTCTTC. The J gene is TRBJ1-2, the V gene TRBV5-1; D gene uncertain. This CDR3 spans 14 amino acids. Germline CDR1 and CDR2: SGHRS and YFSETQ.